The 16 T cell receptor beta chains in this list originate from one sample, sequenced in a study of liver allograft versus peripheral blood T cells. Across the whole study: Recipients' peripheral blood served as the comparator for T cell receptor repertoires in transplanted livers.

From the reads, TCRdb called clonotypes with MiXCR, one entry per CDR3 protein. The table lists 13,000 or so distinct CDR3 sequences, approximately 17% of them singletons. Receptor source: a human patient who had a liver transplant. Part of the T cells may come from the graft donor.

The V and J genes are TRBV20-1 and TRBJ1-2; D gene unclear. With 6 bases removed from V and 2 bases from J, the gap between germline ends came to 13 bases. This CDR3 comprises 13 residues. Looked up from germline, CDR1 is DFQATT and CDR2 is SNEGSKA (reference sequence). The CDR3 region is CSALVPRNYGYTF. CDR3 DNA: TGCAGTGCCTTAGTCCCCAGGAACTATGGCTACACCTTC.

This clonotype is deemed medium-sized (0.01 to 0.1%). The chain combines TRBV7-4 with TRBJ2-2; D might be TRBD1 (6 bases). V lost 4 bases and J lost 1, with 10 bases in between. The CDR3 covers 15 residues. CDR1 is SGHVT and CDR2 is SQSDAQ in the germline V gene. Here the CDR3 DNA reads TGTGCCAGCAGCTCACAGGGTGGGAACACCGGGGAGCTGTTTTTT. Translated: CASSSQGGNTGELFF. The full variable domain, with the rest looked up from reference TRBV7-4 and TRBJ2-2, is GAGVSQSPRYKVAKRGRDVALRCDSISGHVTLYWYRQTLGQGSEVLTYSQSDAQRDKSGRPSGRFSAERPERSVSTLKIQRTEQGDSAVYLCASSSQGGNTGELFFGEGSRLTVL.

This clonotype is classed as medium-sized (0.01 to 0.1%). The chain carries TRBV28 and TRBJ2-7, with D hard to call. V was pared by 6 bases and J by 4 bases, with 22 bases between. This CDR3 contains 16 residues. Germline V gene sequence: CDR1 MDHEN, CDR2 SYDVKM. The CDR3 nucleotides read TGTGCCAGCAGCTGGCCTCCAACCCTACGTACATACGAGCAGTACTTC. Amino acid sequence: CASSWPPTLRTYEQYF.

This chain connects TRBV5-1 to TRBJ1-5; possibly TRBD1 for D (6 bases). Germline V lookup: CDR1 SGHRS, CDR2 YFSETQ. CDR3 length: 15 amino acids. V was pared by 0 bases and J by 4 bases, with 11 bases between. CDR3: CASSLDGQGNQPQHF. The CDR3 DNA sequence: TGCGCCAGCAGCTTGGATGGGCAGGGGAATCAGCCCCAGCATTTT.

The V and J genes are TRBV20-1 and TRBJ2-7; 9 bases agree with TRBD1. V shed 5 bases, J shed 3 bases, and the junction held 5 bases outside the gene matches. The germline V gene encodes CDR1 DFQATT and CDR2 SNEGSKA (reference sequence). This CDR3 is built from 13 residues. The CDR3 coding sequence is TGCAGTGCTCCGAGACAGGGGGTCTACGAGCAGTACTTC. It yields the protein CSAPRQGVYEQYF.

A few counts support this clonotype. CDR3 sequence reads: CASLPSRARMNTGELFF. The CDR3 nucleotides read TGTGCCAGCCTACCGTCCCGCGCGAGAATGAACACCGGGGAGCTGTTTTTT. The chain is built from TRBV7-9 and TRBJ2-2; D gene unclear. Germline loops: CDR1 SEHNR, CDR2 FQNEAQ (reference sequence). The ends were cut back, 8 bases at V and 1 base at J, with 20 bases in the middle. This CDR3 has 17 amino acids.

The rearrangement links TRBV2 to TRBJ1-4; the D gene is possibly TRBD1 (5 bases). Trimming removed 7 bases from V and 0 bases from J, with 9 bases in between. The CDR3 contains 14 residues. Germline loops: CDR1 SNHLY, CDR2 FYNNEI. The CDR3 spells CASILRATNEKLFF. For the CDR3, the DNA is TGTGCCAGCATCCTCAGGGCAACTAATGAAAAACTGTTTTTT.

In its sample, this clonotype is medium-sized. The chain is built from TRBV6-1 and TRBJ2-1; D ambiguous. This CDR3 contains 15 residues. V was shortened by 6 bases and J by 0 bases, with 12 bases between the two germline ends. Germline values: CDR1 MNHNS, CDR2 SASEGT. The CDR3 spells CASSHDRSSYNEQFF. The DNA for the CDR3 is TGTGCCAGCAGCCACGATAGGAGCTCCTACAATGAGCAGTTCTTC.

This clonotype turned up a few times. This chain joins TRBV20-1 and TRBJ2-2; D is possibly TRBD2 (6 bases). Germline V gene data show CDR1 as DFQATT and CDR2 as SNEGSKA (reference sequence). The V end lost 7 bases, the J end lost 5 bases, and 11 bases lay between the germline ends. This CDR3 has 12 amino acids. CDR3 sequence reads: CSGGRGTGELFF. The CDR3 DNA sequence: TGCAGTGGGGGCCGGGGGACCGGGGAGCTGTTTTTT.

This clonotype rates as medium-sized. This chain joins TRBV5-6 and TRBJ1-3, with D hard to call. This CDR3 contains 16 residues. Germline assignment: CDR1 SGHDT and CDR2 YYEEEE. Trimming removed 0 bases from V and 0 bases from J, with 10 bases in between. CDR3: CASSLGTGFSGNTIYF. Here the CDR3 DNA reads TGTGCCAGCAGCTTGGGAACGGGCTTCTCTGGAAACACCATATATTTT.

CDR3 protein: CASSLGGREHGYTF. The CDR3 region has the DNA TGTGCCAGCAGCTTGGGCGGCAGGGAGCATGGCTACACCTTC. J is TRBJ1-2 and V is TRBV5-6; D is perhaps TRBD1 (5 bases). Trimming stripped 0 bases from V and 6 bases from J, with 12 bases between. Germline values: CDR1 SGHDT, CDR2 YYEEEE. The CDR3 is 14 amino acids.

By sample fraction, this clonotype is medium-sized. CDR3 region: CASSIASVYGYTF. The CDR3 region has the DNA TGTGCCAGTAGTATAGCGTCAGTCTATGGCTACACCTTC. The V gene is TRBV19, the J gene TRBJ1-2, with D unclear. Germline CDR1 and CDR2: LNHDA and SQIVND (reference sequence). The CDR3 is 13 residues long. Trimming shortened V by 1 base and J by 4 bases, and 7 bases separated the two germline ends.

This clonotype was counted at least ten times. J is TRBJ2-7 and V is TRBV12-3 or TRBV12-4; weak D call: TRBD1 (6 bases). V lost 3 bases and J 4 bases, leaving 19 bases between the germline ends. The CDR3 runs to 16 residues. CDR3 sequence reads: CASSFIPGQGPYEQYF. The DNA for the CDR3 is TGTGCCAGCAGTTTTATACCGGGGCAGGGGCCTTACGAGCAGTACTTC.

About this clonotype: A much larger clone differs by one base, so this may be a read error. This chain uses TRBV15 with TRBJ2-1; 10 positions agree with TRBD2. Germline CDR1 LNHNV, CDR2 YYDKDF (reference sequence). The CDR3 is 17 residues long. The CDR3 spells CVTSRVLLAGVDNEQFF. Here the CDR3 DNA reads TGTGTCACCAGCAGAGTTCTCCTAGCGGGAGTAGACAATGAGCAGTTCTTC.

This clonotype is medium-sized (0.01 to 0.1%) in the sample. The chain recombines TRBV15 with TRBJ1-3; weak D call: TRBD1 (6 bases). Trimming removed 4 bases at V and 2 bases at J, with 15 bases between. This CDR3 region has 16 residues. Germline-derived CDR1 and CDR2 are LNHNV and YYDKDF (reference sequence). The CDR3 nucleotides read TGTGCCACCAGCATGGGGGGCTTTCAACCTGGAAACACCATATATTTT. The encoded protein is CATSMGGFQPGNTIYF.

This clonotype was recorded many times. The CDR3 protein is CASRGDRFRQYF. The CDR3 DNA follows: TGTGCCAGCAGGGGGGACAGATTCAGGCAGTACTTC. This chain joins TRBV27 and TRBJ2-7; TRBD1 matches 7 bases. This CDR3 has 12 amino acids. Losses at the gene ends were 6 bases for V and 9 bases for J; bases not matched to a gene: 8. Germline CDR1 and CDR2: MNHEY and SMNVEV (reference sequence).